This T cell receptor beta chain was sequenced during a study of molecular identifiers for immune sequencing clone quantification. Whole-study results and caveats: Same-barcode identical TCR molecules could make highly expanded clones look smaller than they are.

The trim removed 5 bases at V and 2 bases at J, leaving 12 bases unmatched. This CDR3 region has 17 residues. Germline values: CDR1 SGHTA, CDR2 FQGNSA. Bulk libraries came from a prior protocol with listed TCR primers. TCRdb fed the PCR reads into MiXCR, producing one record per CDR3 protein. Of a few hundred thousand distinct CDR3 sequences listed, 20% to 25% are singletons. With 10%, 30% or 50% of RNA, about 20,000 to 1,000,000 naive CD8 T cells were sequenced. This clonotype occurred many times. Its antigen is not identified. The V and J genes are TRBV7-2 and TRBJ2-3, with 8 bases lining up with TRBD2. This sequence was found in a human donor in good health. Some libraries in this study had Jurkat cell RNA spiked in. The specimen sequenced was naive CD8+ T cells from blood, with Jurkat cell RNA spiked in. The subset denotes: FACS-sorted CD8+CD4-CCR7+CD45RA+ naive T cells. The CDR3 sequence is CASSSQFIAGPTDTQYF. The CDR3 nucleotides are TGTGCCAGCAGCAGCCAATTTATAGCGGGGCCCACAGATACGCAGTATTTT.